What follows is one T cell receptor (beta chain) and its context. Its specificity is unknown. This record belongs to a study of CD8 T cells in Susac syndrome. Study-wide results and limits: A relatively small number of individuals underwent TCR sequencing and HLA analysis.

The study sequenced TCR beta in blood CD8+ and CD4+ T cells. Bulk CD8+ and CD4+ cells came from magnetic negative isolation; CD8+ TEMRA by FACS. The RNA, about 0.5 to 1 ug, was put through reverse transcription using random hexamers. By means of immunoSEQ multiplex PCR, TCR beta CDR3 spanning 54 Vbeta and 13 Jbeta underwent amplification. TCRdb reanalysed the immunoSEQ multiplex PCR reads using MiXCR and keeps one entry per CDR3 protein. The repertoire includes 330,000 or so distinct CDR3 sequences, around 89% of them detected once, and 0.18% sits in the top ten. The V end was cut by 3 bases, the J end by 5 bases, with 11 bases between. The CDR3 is 14 amino acids.

J is TRBJ2-1 and V is TRBV12-3 or TRBV12-4, with D possibly called TRBD1 or TRBD2 (5 bases each). The source material was CD8+ T cells from PBMCs. The sequence came from a human donor with multiple sclerosis. The CDR3 loop is CASSFVGADNEQFF. CDR3 DNA: TGTGCCAGCAGTTTTGTCGGGGCAGACAATGAGCAGTTCTTC.